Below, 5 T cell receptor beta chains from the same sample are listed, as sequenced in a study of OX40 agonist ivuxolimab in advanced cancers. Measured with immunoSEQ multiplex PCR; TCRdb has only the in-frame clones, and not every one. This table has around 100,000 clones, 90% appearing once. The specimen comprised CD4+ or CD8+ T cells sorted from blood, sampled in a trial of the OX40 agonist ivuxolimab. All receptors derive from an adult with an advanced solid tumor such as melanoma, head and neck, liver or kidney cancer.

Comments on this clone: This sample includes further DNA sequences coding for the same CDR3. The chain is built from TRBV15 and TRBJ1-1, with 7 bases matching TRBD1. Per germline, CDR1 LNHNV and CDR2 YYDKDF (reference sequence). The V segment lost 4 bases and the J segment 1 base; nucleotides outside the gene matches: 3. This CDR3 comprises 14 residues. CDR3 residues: CATSKDRRNTEAFF. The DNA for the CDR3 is TGTGCCACCAGCAAGGACAGGCGGAACACTGAAGCTTTCTTT.

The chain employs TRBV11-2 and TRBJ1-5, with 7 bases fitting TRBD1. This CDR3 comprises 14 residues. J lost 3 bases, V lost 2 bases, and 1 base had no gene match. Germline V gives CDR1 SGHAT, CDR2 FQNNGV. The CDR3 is CASSLQGVNQPQHF. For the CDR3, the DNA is TGTGCCAGCAGCTTACAGGGGGTCAATCAGCCCCAGCATTTT.

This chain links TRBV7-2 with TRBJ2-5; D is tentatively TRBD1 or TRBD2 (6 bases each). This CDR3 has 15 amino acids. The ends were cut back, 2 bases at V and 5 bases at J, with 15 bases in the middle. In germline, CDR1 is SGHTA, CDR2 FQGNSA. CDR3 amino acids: CASSLNVGGAETQYF. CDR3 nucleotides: TGTGCCAGCAGCTTAAATGTGGGGGGCGCGGAGACCCAGTACTTC.

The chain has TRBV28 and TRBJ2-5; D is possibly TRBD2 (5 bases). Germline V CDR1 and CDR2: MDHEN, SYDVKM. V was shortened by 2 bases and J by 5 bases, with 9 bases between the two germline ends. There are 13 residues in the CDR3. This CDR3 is CASSLGPGETQYF. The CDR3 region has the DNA TGTGCCAGCAGTTTAGGCCCGGGGGAGACCCAGTACTTC.

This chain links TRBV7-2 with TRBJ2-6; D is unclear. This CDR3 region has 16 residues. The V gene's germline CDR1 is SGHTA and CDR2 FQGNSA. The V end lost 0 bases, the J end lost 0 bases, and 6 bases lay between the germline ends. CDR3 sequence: CASSLAPHSGANVLTF. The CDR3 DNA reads TGTGCCAGCAGCTTAGCGCCCCACTCTGGGGCCAACGTCCTGACTTTC. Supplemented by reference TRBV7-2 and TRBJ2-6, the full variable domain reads GAGVSQSPSNKVTEKGKDVELRCDPISGHTALYWYRQSLGQGLEFLIYFQGNSAPDKSGLPSDRFSAERTGGSVSTLTIQRTQQEDSAVYLCASSLAPHSGANVLTFGAGSRLTVL.